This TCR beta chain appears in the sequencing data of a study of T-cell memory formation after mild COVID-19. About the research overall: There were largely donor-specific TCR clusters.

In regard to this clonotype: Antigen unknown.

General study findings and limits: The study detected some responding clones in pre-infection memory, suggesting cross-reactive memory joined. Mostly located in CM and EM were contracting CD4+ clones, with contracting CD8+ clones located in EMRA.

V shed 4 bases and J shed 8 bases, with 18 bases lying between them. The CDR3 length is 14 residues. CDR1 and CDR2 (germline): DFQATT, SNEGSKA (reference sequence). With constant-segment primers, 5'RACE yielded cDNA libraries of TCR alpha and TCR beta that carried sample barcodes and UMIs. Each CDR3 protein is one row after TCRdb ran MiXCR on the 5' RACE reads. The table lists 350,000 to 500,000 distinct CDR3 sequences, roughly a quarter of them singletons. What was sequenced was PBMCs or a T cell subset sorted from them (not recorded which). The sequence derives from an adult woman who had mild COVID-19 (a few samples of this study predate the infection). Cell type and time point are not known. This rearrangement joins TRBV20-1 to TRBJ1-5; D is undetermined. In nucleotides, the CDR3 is TGCAGTGCTAAAGGACCGACCGTAGGAGAGCCCCAGCATTTT. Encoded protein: CSAKGPTVGEPQHF.